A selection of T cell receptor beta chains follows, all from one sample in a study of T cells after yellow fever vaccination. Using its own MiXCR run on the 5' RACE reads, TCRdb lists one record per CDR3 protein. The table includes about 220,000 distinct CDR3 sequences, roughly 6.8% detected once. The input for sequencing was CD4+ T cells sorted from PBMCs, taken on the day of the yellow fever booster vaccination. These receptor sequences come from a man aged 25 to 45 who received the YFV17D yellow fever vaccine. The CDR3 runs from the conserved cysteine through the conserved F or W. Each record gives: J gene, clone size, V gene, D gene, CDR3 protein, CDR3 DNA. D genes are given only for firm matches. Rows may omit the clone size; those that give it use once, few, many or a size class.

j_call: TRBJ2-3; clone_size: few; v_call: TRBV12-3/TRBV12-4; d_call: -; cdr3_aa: CASSHRVTDTQYF; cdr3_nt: TGTGCCAGCAGCCACCGGGTTACAGATACGCAGTATTTT
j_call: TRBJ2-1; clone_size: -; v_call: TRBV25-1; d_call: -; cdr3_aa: CASSELRGLSYNEQFF; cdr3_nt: TGTGCCAGCAGTGAATTGAGAGGCCTCTCCTACAATGAGCAGTTCTTC
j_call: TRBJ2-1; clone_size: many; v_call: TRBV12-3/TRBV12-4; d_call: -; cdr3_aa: CASSLGGGRFNEQFF; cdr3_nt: TGTGCCAGCAGTTTAGGGGGGGGCAGGTTCAATGAGCAGTTCTTC
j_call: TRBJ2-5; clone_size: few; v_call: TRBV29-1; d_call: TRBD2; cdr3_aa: CSAPLAGLQETQYF; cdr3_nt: TGCAGCGCCCCGCTAGCGGGCCTCCAAGAGACCCAGTACTTC
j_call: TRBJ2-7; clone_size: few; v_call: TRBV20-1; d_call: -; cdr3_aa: CSATSTYEQYF; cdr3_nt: TGCAGTGCTACCAGTACTTACGAGCAGTACTTC
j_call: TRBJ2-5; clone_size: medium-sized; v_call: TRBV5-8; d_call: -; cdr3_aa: CASSFPKTGAQTQETQYF; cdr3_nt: TGTGCCAGCAGCTTCCCAAAGACCGGAGCCCAGACCCAAGAGACCCAGTACTTC
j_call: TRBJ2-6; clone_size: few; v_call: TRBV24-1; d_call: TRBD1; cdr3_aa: CATSDDSGTGVSGANVLTF; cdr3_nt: TGTGCCACCAGTGACGACTCCGGGACAGGAGTTTCTGGGGCCAACGTCCTGACTTTC
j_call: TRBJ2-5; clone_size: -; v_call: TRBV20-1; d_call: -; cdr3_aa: CSARDPASPLETQYF; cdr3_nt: TGCAGTGCTAGAGATCCAGCGAGCCCATTGGAGACCCAGTACTTC
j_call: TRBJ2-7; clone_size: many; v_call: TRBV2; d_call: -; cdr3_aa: CASSTRNEQYF; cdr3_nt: TGTGCCAGCAGTACCCGAAACGAGCAGTACTTC
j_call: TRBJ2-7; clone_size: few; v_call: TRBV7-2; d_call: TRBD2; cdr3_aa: CASSSALTSGSNSYEQYF; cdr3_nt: TGTGCCAGCAGCTCCGCGCTCACTAGCGGGAGTAATTCCTACGAGCAGTACTTC
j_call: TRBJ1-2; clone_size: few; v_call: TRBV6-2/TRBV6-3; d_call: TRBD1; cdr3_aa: CASARSGDRGRYTF; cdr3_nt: TGTGCCAGCGCGAGGAGTGGGGACAGGGGCCGCTACACCTTC
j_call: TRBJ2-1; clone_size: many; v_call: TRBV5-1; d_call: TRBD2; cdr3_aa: CASSSGPSGSSYNEQFF; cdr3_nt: TGCGCCAGCAGCTCCGGGCCTAGCGGGAGCTCCTACAATGAGCAGTTCTTC
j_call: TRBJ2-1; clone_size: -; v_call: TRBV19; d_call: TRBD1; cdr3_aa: CASTSPRDRRSYNEQFF; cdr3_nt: TGTGCCAGTACCTCGCCTAGGGACAGGCGGTCCTACAATGAGCAGTTCTTC
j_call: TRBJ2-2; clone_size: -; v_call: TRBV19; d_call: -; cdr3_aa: CASSSSGTNTGELFF; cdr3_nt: TGTGCCAGTAGTTCCTCCGGGACAAACACCGGGGAGCTGTTTTTT
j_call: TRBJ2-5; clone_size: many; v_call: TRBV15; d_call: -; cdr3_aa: CATSRDLGPKETQYF; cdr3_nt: TGTGCCACCAGCAGAGATCTGGGACCAAAAGAGACCCAGTACTTC
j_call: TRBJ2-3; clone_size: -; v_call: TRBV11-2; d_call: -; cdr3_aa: CASSLFGSGSTDTQYF; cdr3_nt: TGTGCCAGCAGCTTATTTGGGAGCGGGAGCACAGATACGCAGTATTTT
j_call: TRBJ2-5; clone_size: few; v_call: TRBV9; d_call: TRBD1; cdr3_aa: CASSGSGQIVETQYF; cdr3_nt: TGTGCCAGCAGCGGCTCGGGACAGATCGTAGAGACCCAGTACTTC
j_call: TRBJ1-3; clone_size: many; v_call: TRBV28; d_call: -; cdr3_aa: CASAGSGNTIYF; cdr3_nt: TGTGCCAGCGCAGGTTCAGGAAACACCATATATTTT